These 9 T cell receptor beta chains originate from one sample sequenced in a study of cytomegalovirus exposure and HLA in healthy donors. Primers included in the PCR were 60 Vbeta and 13 Jbeta primers. Sequencing was performed with immunoSEQ multiplex PCR; in TCRdb, only in-frame clones are kept and a portion is missing. The sample yields some 130,000 clones, 75% to 90% seen once. The sample comprised PBMCs. All receptors come from a man aged 25-45 years in good health and CMV-seronegative.

This sequence joins TRBV11-3 and TRBJ2-7, with D possibly TRBD2 on 5 matching bases. In germline, CDR1 is SGHNT, CDR2 YENEEA. The CDR3 is 15 residues long. Trimming removed 4 bases from V and 7 bases from J, with 20 bases in between. This CDR3 reads CASSSSDGIWWEQYF. CDR3 sequence (DNA): TGTGCCAGCAGCTCCTCGGACGGGATCTGGTGGGAGCAGTACTTC.

The gene calls are TRBV7-2 and TRBJ2-1; D gene ambiguous. Trimming took off 5 bases at V and 3 bases at J, with 5 bases between the two ends. CDR1 is SGHTA, CDR2 FQGNSA, per germline. CDR3 length: 12 amino acids. The CDR3 spells CASSADYNEQFF. As DNA, the CDR3 is TGTGCCAGCAGCGCGGACTACAATGAGCAGTTCTTC.

This clone came up a few times. J is TRBJ1-3 and V is TRBV7-2; 7 bases agree with TRBD1. The CDR3 has 16 residues. V was pared by 6 bases and J by 3 bases, with 11 bases of the junction left unmatched. The germline V gene has CDR1 SGHTA and CDR2 FQGNSA. The DNA of the CDR3 is TGTGCCAGCAGTCAAAAGACAGGGTTAGTTGGAAACACCATATATTTT. It yields the protein CASSQKTGLVGNTIYF.

The rearrangement joins TRBV2 to TRBJ2-1; D perhaps matches TRBD2 (5 bases). Germline-derived CDR1 and CDR2 are SNHLY and FYNNEI. This CDR3 is 14 amino acids long. The CDR3 nucleotides read TGTGCAGGTAGAGGGCTAGCCCAACACAATGAGCAGTTCTTC. Protein sequence: CAGRGLAQHNEQFF.

The genes are TRBV7-2 and TRBJ2-1, with 9 bases matching TRBD2. Looked up from germline, CDR1 is SGHTA and CDR2 is FQGNSA. The CDR3 is 17 amino acids. V lost 6 bases to trimming and J lost 0 bases; unmatched junction nucleotides: 9. The CDR3 sequence: CASSSGTSIPSYNEQFF. CDR3 sequence (DNA): TGTGCCAGCAGTTCCGGGACTAGCATCCCCTCCTACAATGAGCAGTTCTTC.

This chain links TRBV19 with TRBJ1-2; TRBD1 matches 9 bases. Germline CDR1 reads LNHDA; CDR2 reads SQIVND (reference sequence). There are 17 residues in the CDR3. V trimming: 5 bases; J trimming: 3 bases; junction bases outside the gene matches: 13. The CDR3 is CASSSGPKQGAYYGYTF. The CDR3 nucleotides read TGTGCCAGTAGTTCGGGACCTAAACAGGGGGCGTACTATGGCTACACCTTC.

J is TRBJ2-7 and V is TRBV6-1; TRBD1 aligns across 12 bases. The CDR3 is 13 amino acids. The V gene's germline CDR1 is MNHNS and CDR2 SASEGT. V was pared by 8 bases and J by 6 bases, with 5 bases of the junction left unmatched. CDR3 DNA sequence: TGTGCCAGCGGGCGGGACAGGGGGCGCGAGCAGTACTTC. It codes for CASGRDRGREQYF.

The rearrangement uses TRBV4-1 and TRBJ1-5, with D perhaps matching TRBD1 (5 bases). The CDR3 has 15 amino acids. Per germline, CDR1 MGHRA and CDR2 YSYEKL. V lost 4 bases and J 4 bases, leaving 14 bases between the germline ends. CDR3 nucleotide sequence: TGCGCCAGCAGCCTAGGACATAATGGGAATCAGCCCCAGCATTTT. Translated, it gives CASSLGHNGNQPQHF.

In this sample, this clone turned up once. The chain links TRBV13 to TRBJ2-2; D uncertain. Germline V gene lookup returns CDR1 PRHDT and CDR2 FYEKMQ (reference sequence). V was pared by 1 base and J by 3 bases, with 6 bases between. This CDR3 has 14 amino acids. The CDR3 DNA is TGTGCCAGCAGCTTAGACTTGTACACCGGGGAGCTGTTTTTT. As protein: CASSLDLYTGELFF.